Listed below are T cell receptor beta chains from one sample, sequenced in a study of OX40 agonist ivuxolimab in advanced cancers. Libraries were prepared by immunoSEQ multiplex PCR; TCRdb keeps only in-frame clonotypes and omits some of them. The sample shows about 45,000 clones, roughly 84% of them seen only once. The sample was CD4+ or CD8+ T cells sorted from blood, taken in a trial of the OX40 agonist ivuxolimab. These receptors were collected from an adult with an advanced solid tumor such as melanoma, head and neck, liver or kidney cancer. Both conserved end residues are part of each CDR3. D genes are given only for firm matches. Some rows have no size entry. The others give once, few or many, or a class for an expanded clone.

NA	TRBV5-1	TRBD1	TRBJ2-7	TGCGCCAGCAGCTTGGAGGGGGCCAACTACGAGCAGTACTTC	CASSLEGANYEQYF
NA	TRBV11-3	NA	TRBJ1-1	TGTGCCAGCAGCCCCCCGTCAGGGGTCACTGAAGCTTTCTTT	CASSPPSGVTEAFF
NA	TRBV10-2	NA	TRBJ2-7	TGCGCCAGCAGCGGACAGAGGGTGCCCTACGAGCAGTACTTC	CASSGQRVPYEQYF
NA	TRBV6-6	NA	TRBJ1-1	TGTGCCACCGCGGACACGTCCGTCACTGAAGCTTTCTTT	CATADTSVTEAFF
NA	TRBV27	TRBD2	TRBJ2-1	TGTGCCAGCAGTTTATCTAGCGGGCTATCCTACAATGAGCAGTTCTTC	CASSLSSGLSYNEQFF
NA	TRBV15	NA	TRBJ1-1	TGTGCCACCAGCATTGAACGGGACCCCTCCACTGAAGCTTTCTTT	CATSIERDPSTEAFF
NA	TRBV6-4	NA	TRBJ2-1	TGTGCCAGCAGTGAGGCGGTGGGGGATCTCAATGAGCAGTTCTTC	CASSEAVGDLNEQFF
NA	TRBV11-1	NA	TRBJ1-1	TGTGCCAGCAGCTTAGCGGGACTGGGTGAAGCTTTCTTT	CASSLAGLGEAFF
NA	TRBV10-3	NA	TRBJ2-5	TGTGCCATCAGTGAGTCGGCAGGGGTTTCGGAGACCCAGTACTTC	CAISESAGVSETQYF
NA	TRBV2	NA	TRBJ2-3	TGTGCCAGCCCTAGCGCCCGCACAGATACGCAGTATTTT	CASPSARTDTQYF
NA	TRBV14	NA	TRBJ2-3	TGTGCCAGCAGCCAACTACAGCGCGGCACAGATACGCAGTATTTT	CASSQLQRGTDTQYF
NA	TRBV7-9	NA	TRBJ2-1	TGTGCCAGCAGCTGGCCCTCCAATGAGCAGTTCTTC	CASSWPSNEQFF
NA	TRBV6-1	TRBD1	TRBJ1-2	TGTGCCAGCAGTCCCGGCAGGGGGCCTAACTATGGCTACACCTTC	CASSPGRGPNYGYTF
NA	TRBV6-6	NA	TRBJ1-2	TGTGCCAGCAGGACAACTGAGGGCTACACCTTC	CASRTTEGYTF
few	TRBV2	NA	TRBJ2-7	TGTGCCAGCAGCCAGCCCGGGTATCTACGCGAGCAGTACTTC	CASSQPGYLREQYF
NA	TRBV27	TRBD1	TRBJ1-2	TGTGCCAGCAGACCCACCCGGACAGGGGGTCTCTATGGCTACACCTTC	CASRPTRTGGLYGYTF
NA	TRBV13	NA	TRBJ2-7	TGTGCCAGCAGCTTATCCCCCTCCTACGAGCAGTACTTC	CASSLSPSYEQYF
NA	TRBV7-9	TRBD1	TRBJ2-3	TGTGCCAGCAGCTCTTCCGGGACAGGCGAGGATACGCAGTATTTT	CASSSSGTGEDTQYF
NA	TRBV28	TRBD1	TRBJ2-7	TGTGCCAGCAGGTATCAGGGGGACTACGAGCAGTACTTC	CASRYQGDYEQYF
NA	TRBV4-2	TRBD1	TRBJ1-1	TGTGCCAGCAGCCACCCGGGACAGGGGGGCACTGAAGCTTTCTTT	CASSHPGQGGTEAFF
NA	TRBV15	NA	TRBJ1-3	TGTGCCACCAGCATTGGGGGGGTCTCTGGAAACACCATATATTTT	CATSIGGVSGNTIYF
NA	TRBV13	NA	TRBJ2-7	TGTGCCAGCAGCTTAGTTCCCTACGAGCAGTACTTC	CASSLVPYEQYF
NA	TRBV5-1	NA	TRBJ2-7	TGCGCCAGCAGCCCCGAAGTAGGCAGGGCGGGCGAGCAGTACTTC	CASSPEVGRAGEQYF
NA	TRBV9	NA	TRBJ1-1	TGTGCCAGCAGCATGGGAGGGGGCACTGAAGCTTTCTTT	CASSMGGGTEAFF
once	TRBV7-8	NA	TRBJ1-1	TGTGCCAGCAGCTTAGGTAGCCCAGGGGTAACTGAAGCTTTCTTT	CASSLGSPGVTEAFF
NA	TRBV28	NA	TRBJ1-1	TGTGCCAGCAGTTTAGGGAGAACGGGGACTGAAGCTTTCTTT	CASSLGRTGTEAFF
NA	TRBV27	NA	TRBJ2-7	TGTGCCAGCAGTTTGATGGGGTTTGGGTCTGGCGAGCAGTACTTC	CASSLMGFGSGEQYF
once	TRBV7-6	NA	TRBJ2-7	TGTGCCAGCAGCTTAGCGAGTAGCTACGAGCAGTACTTC	CASSLASSYEQYF
NA	TRBV2	NA	TRBJ2-7	TGTGCCAGCAGTGACGGGACCCTCTACGAGCAGTACTTC	CASSDGTLYEQYF
NA	TRBV27	NA	TRBJ2-7	TGTGCCAGCAGTTTATCAGGGGGTAGCCGCTCCTACGAGCAGTACTTC	CASSLSGGSRSYEQYF
NA	TRBV27	NA	TRBJ2-1	TGTGCCAGCAGTCCTATGGACACCTACAATGAGCAGTTCTTC	CASSPMDTYNEQFF
NA	TRBV9	TRBD1	TRBJ1-1	TGTGCCAGCAGCGCCCCGGGACAGGGCGTCACTGAAGCTTTCTTT	CASSAPGQGVTEAFF
NA	TRBV5-5	NA	TRBJ1-1	TGTGCCAGCAGCTTGGCCAGAAGCAACACTGAAGCTTTCTTT	CASSLARSNTEAFF
NA	TRBV12-5	NA	TRBJ2-7	TGTGCTAGTGCCCAAGGGGCCGTACTGAGCCACGAGCAGTACTTC	CASAQGAVLSHEQYF
few	TRBV6-1	NA	TRBJ1-5	TGTGCCAGCAGTGAAGGCAGGCCAAAGGCCCAGCATTTT	CASSEGRPKAQHF
NA	TRBV4-1	NA	TRBJ2-2	TGCGCCAGCAGCCAAGGGGGCACCGGGGAGCTGTTTTTT	CASSQGGTGELFF
NA	TRBV6-1	TRBD2	TRBJ2-1	TGTGCCAGCAGTGAAAGGAGCGGGAGCCACAATGAGCAGTTCTTC	CASSERSGSHNEQFF